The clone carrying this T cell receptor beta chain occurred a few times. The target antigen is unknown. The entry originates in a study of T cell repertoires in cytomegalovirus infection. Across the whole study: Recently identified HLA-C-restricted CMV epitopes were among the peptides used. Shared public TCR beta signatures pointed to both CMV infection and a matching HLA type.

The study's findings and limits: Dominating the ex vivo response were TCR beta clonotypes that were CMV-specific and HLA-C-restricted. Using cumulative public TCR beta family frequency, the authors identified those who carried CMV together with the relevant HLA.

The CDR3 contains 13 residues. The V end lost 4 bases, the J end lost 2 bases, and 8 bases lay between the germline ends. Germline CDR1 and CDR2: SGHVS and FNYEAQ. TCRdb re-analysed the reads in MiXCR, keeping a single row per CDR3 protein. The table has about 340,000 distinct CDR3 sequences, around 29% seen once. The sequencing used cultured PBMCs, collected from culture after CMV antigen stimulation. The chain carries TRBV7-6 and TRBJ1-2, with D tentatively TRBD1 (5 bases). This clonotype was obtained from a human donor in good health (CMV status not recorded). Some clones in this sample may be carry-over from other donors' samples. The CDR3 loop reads CASSWDGNYGYTF. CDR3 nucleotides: TGTGCCAGCAGCTGGGACGGCAACTATGGCTACACCTTC.